What follows are 32 T cell receptor beta chains derived from one specimen sequenced in a study of blood T cell repertoires in COVID-19. Sequenced by immunoSEQ multiplex PCR; TCRdb stores in-frame clones only, minus some. Of 250,000 or so clones in the sample, around 87% were seen once. Sample: peripheral blood. Source of these receptors: a woman between 65 and 79 years old with active or convalescent COVID-19.

This clone is a singleton in its sample. This rearrangement joins TRBV6-1 to TRBJ2-3; 10 bases are a match to TRBD1. The CDR3 runs to 15 residues. Germline assignment: CDR1 MNHNS and CDR2 SASEGT. Unmatched junction bases numbered 3, after V lost 3 bases and J lost 3 bases. CDR3 in amino acids: CASSDPGQGTDTQYF. CDR3 DNA: TGTGCCAGCAGTGACCCGGGACAGGGGACAGATACGCAGTATTTT.

The gene calls are TRBV6-2 or TRBV6-3 and TRBJ2-1; the D gene is possibly TRBD2 (6 bases). CDR3 length: 14 amino acids. The V end lost 3 bases, the J end lost 10 bases, and 16 bases lay between the germline ends. CDR1 is MNHEY, CDR2 SVGEGT, per germline. The CDR3, as DNA: TGTGCCAGCAGTTATCTCAGAATCCGGGGGGAGCAGTTCTTC. Its translation is CASSYLRIRGEQFF.

The chain combines TRBV19 with TRBJ1-4, with D hard to call. V lost 7 bases to trimming and J lost 5 bases, with 5 bases between them. Germline values: CDR1 LNHDA, CDR2 SQIVND (reference sequence). The CDR3 has 11 residues. CDR3 sequence: CASNRNEKLFF. For the CDR3, the DNA is TGTGCCAGTAATCGGAATGAAAAACTGTTTTTT. The full variable domain, its missing parts supplied by reference TRBV19 and TRBJ1-4, is DGGITQSPKYLFRKEGQNVTLSCEQNLNHDAMYWYRQDPGQGLRLIYYSQIVNDFQKGDIAEGYSVSREKKESFPLTVTSAQKNPTAFYLCASNRNEKLFFGSGTQLSVL.

J is TRBJ2-5 and V is TRBV6-5; 9 nucleotides align to TRBD2. V trimming: 10 bases; J trimming: 4 bases; junction bases outside the gene matches: 13. The CDR3 length is 15 residues. Germline CDR1 is MNHEY and CDR2 is SVGAGI. Written as DNA, the CDR3 is TGTGCCACCTCGAGGGGCGGGGGGGCCGGAGAGACCCAGTACTTC. It translates to CATSRGGGAGETQYF.

The chain uses TRBV20-1 and TRBJ1-4, with 8 bases lining up with TRBD1. The junction had 12 bases not matched to a gene; V was cut back by 4 bases and J by 14 bases. The CDR3 is 13 amino acids. Germline lookup yields CDR1 DFQATT and CDR2 SNEGSKA (reference sequence). This chain's CDR3 is CSATEDRVKSLFF. For the CDR3, the DNA is TGCAGTGCTACTGAGGACAGGGTCAAGAGCCTGTTTTTT.

V gene TRBV6-6 combines with J gene TRBJ1-2, with 7 bases aligning to TRBD1. Germline loops: CDR1 MNHNY, CDR2 SVGAGI (reference sequence). CDR3 length: 16 residues. Trimming removed 2 bases from V and 1 base from J; junction bases left unmatched: 7. CDR3 loop: CASSYMGQTYNYGYTF. The CDR3 DNA follows: TGTGCCAGCAGTTACATGGGACAGACTTATAACTATGGCTACACCTTC.

This rearrangement joins TRBV3-1 (or the pseudogene TRBV3-2) to TRBJ2-5, with 7 nucleotides matching TRBD1. The germline CDR1 and CDR2 sequences are LGHDT and YNNKEL (reference sequence). The CDR3 runs to 14 residues. Trimming removed 1 base from V and 1 base from J; junction bases left unmatched: 0. The CDR3 DNA follows: TGTGCCAGCAGCCAAGGACAGGGCCAAGAGACCCAGTACTTC. Protein sequence: CASSQGQGQETQYF.

This rearrangement joins TRBV6-6 to TRBJ2-7; D not certain. The V end was cut by 11 bases, the J end by 1 base, with 9 bases between. Germline-derived CDR1 and CDR2 are MNHNY and SVGAGI (reference sequence). This CDR3 has 11 residues. The CDR3 DNA reads as TGTGCCGTCAGGTATTCCTACGAGCAGTACTTC. It codes for CAVRYSYEQYF.

The rearrangement uses TRBV20-1 and TRBJ1-2, with D possibly TRBD1 on 6 matching bases. CDR3 length: 11 amino acids. Germline V lookup: CDR1 DFQATT, CDR2 SNEGSKA (reference sequence). V was cut by 8 bases and J by 4 bases, with 11 bases left in between. The CDR3 reads CSRTDSYGYTF. The CDR3 DNA reads TGCAGTCGAACGGACAGCTATGGCTACACCTTC.

V is TRBV7-8 and J is TRBJ1-3; TRBD1 might be the D (6 bases). This CDR3 comprises 14 residues. Germline V CDR1 and CDR2: SGHVS, FQNEAQ. Trimming removed 5 bases from V and 2 bases from J, with 10 bases in between. The CDR3 reads CASSVQGAGNTIYF. The CDR3 DNA follows: TGTGCCAGCAGCGTACAGGGCGCTGGAAACACCATATATTTT.

This clone was picked up a small number of times. This chain connects TRBV2 to TRBJ1-5; D is possibly TRBD1 (6 bases). Germline values: CDR1 SNHLY, CDR2 FYNNEI. The CDR3 extends over 15 amino acids. Trimming removed 6 bases from V and 6 bases from J, with 18 bases in between. The CDR3 sequence: CASSLMDSLGQPQHF. CDR3 DNA: TGTGCCAGCAGCTTGATGGACAGCCTCGGTCAGCCCCAGCATTTT. Variable domain in full (rest from reference TRBV2 and TRBJ1-5): EPEVTQTPSHQVTQMGQEVILRCVPISNHLYFYWYRQILGQKVEFLVSFYNNEISEKSEIFDDQFSVERPDGSNFTLKIRSTKLEDSAMYFCASSLMDSLGQPQHFGDGTRLSIL.

The chain has TRBV27 and TRBJ2-7; D is perhaps TRBD1 (7 bases). V gave up 4 bases and J gave up 2 bases, with 27 bases separating them. Germline CDR1 MNHEY, CDR2 SMNVEV (reference sequence). This CDR3 has 19 amino acids. The chain's CDR3 is CASSWRGVVTGTAAYEQYF. CDR3 in DNA: TGTGCCAGCAGTTGGAGGGGGGTTGTTACCGGGACAGCAGCCTACGAGCAGTACTTC.

The chain recombines TRBV24-1 with TRBJ2-1, with D tentatively TRBD1 (6 bases). This CDR3 spans 13 amino acids. V was clipped by 4 bases and J by 7 bases, with 10 bases between them. In germline, CDR1 is KGHDR, CDR2 SFDVKD. This chain's CDR3 is CATSEGGWNEQFF. CDR3 coding DNA: TGTGCCACCAGTGAAGGGGGTTGGAATGAGCAGTTCTTC.

This clone was detected once. The chain has TRBV6-6 and TRBJ2-1; a weak D match, TRBD2 (6 bases). The V gene's germline CDR1 is MNHNY and CDR2 SVGAGI (reference sequence). V was cut by 1 base and J by 6 bases, with 10 bases left in between. CDR3 length equals 14 residues. The DNA of the CDR3 is TGTGCCAGCAGTTACTGGCGGGGCACCAATGAGCAGTTCTTC. As protein: CASSYWRGTNEQFF.

This chain connects TRBV5-8 to TRBJ1-1, with D perhaps TRBD1 (5 bases). Looked up from germline, CDR1 is SGHTS and CDR2 is YDEGEE. Trimming shortened V by 4 bases and J by 10 bases, and 20 bases separated the two germline ends. There are 14 residues in the CDR3. CDR3 coding DNA: TGTGCCAGCAGCCCCCTCGGCGGCACAAGGGGAGCTTTCTTT. This encodes CASSPLGGTRGAFF.

The CDR3 sequence is CAAGTSGSEQYF. The CDR3 DNA sequence: TGTGCCGCGGGGACTAGTGGTTCCGAGCAGTACTTC. The chain employs TRBV6-5 and TRBJ2-7; 8 nucleotides agree with TRBD2. V lost 11 bases and J lost 6; bases outside the gene matches: 9. The CDR3 sequence is 12 residues long. The V gene's germline CDR1 is MNHEY and CDR2 SVGAGI.

The V and J genes are TRBV9 and TRBJ2-2, with D hard to call. This CDR3 region has 12 residues. V was pared by 1 base and J by 4 bases, with 2 bases between. Germline V gives CDR1 SGDLS, CDR2 YYNGEE. Written as DNA, the CDR3 is TGTGCCAGCAGCGTACTCACCGGGGAGCTGTTTTTT. This translates into CASSVLTGELFF.

The chain joins TRBV19 to TRBJ2-1; 9 bases are a match to TRBD1. After removal of 6 bases from V and 9 bases from J, the junction contained 15 bases not matched to a gene. The CDR3 spans 16 residues. CDR1 and CDR2 from the germline V gene are LNHDA and SQIVND (reference sequence). As DNA, the CDR3 is TGTGCCAGTAGAATACCGGGACAGGGAGCCGGGAGTGAGCAGTTCTTC. This sequence encodes CASRIPGQGAGSEQFF.

This chain uses TRBV5-1 with TRBJ2-7; TRBD1 matches 7 bases. The CDR3 totals 17 residues. Trimming at V came to 3 bases and at J to 2 bases, leaving 14 bases not matched to a gene. Germline CDR1 and CDR2: SGHRS and YFSETQ. The CDR3 DNA is TGCGCCAGCAGCTCCATCCTCCGAGACAGGGTCCCCTACGAGCAGTACTTC. Translating gives CASSSILRDRVPYEQYF.

The CDR3 DNA is TGTGCCAGCAGTGTTTCAGGCCCCTATGGCTACACCTTC. Amino acid sequence: CASSVSGPYGYTF. The chain links TRBV25-1 to TRBJ1-2; no reliable D call. The CDR3 runs 13 residues. Germline CDR1 is MGHDK and CDR2 is SYGVNS. V dropped 4 bases and J dropped 4 bases, with 10 bases sitting between them.

V and J are TRBV6-6 and TRBJ1-5; D unclear. V was pared by 8 bases and J by 0 bases, with 8 bases between. The CDR3 consists of 13 residues. The germline gives CDR1 MNHNY, CDR2 SVGAGI (reference sequence). The CDR3 DNA sequence: TGTGCCAGCTCTCCGTATAGCAATCAGCCCCAGCATTTT. This codes for CASSPYSNQPQHF.

This chain uses TRBV9 with TRBJ1-1; no clear D gene. The CDR3 is 14 residues long. Germline loops: CDR1 SGDLS, CDR2 YYNGEE. Trimming removed 0 bases at V and 4 bases at J, with 10 bases between. CDR3 loop: CASSVGRVGTEAFF. The CDR3, as DNA: TGTGCCAGCAGCGTAGGACGGGTGGGCACTGAAGCTTTCTTT.

Regarding this clone: This sample also contains other DNA sequences that code for the same CDR3. This chain's CDR3 is CASSPSSDTQYF. The DNA for the CDR3 is TGTGCCAGCAGCCCCTCTAGCGATACGCAGTATTTT. The chain uses TRBV3-1 (or the pseudogene TRBV3-2) and TRBJ2-3, with D possibly matching TRBD2 (5 bases). V lost 4 bases to trimming and J lost 6 bases, with 8 bases between them. CDR1 is LGHDT and CDR2 is YNNKEL in the germline V gene (reference sequence). This CDR3 is built from 12 residues.

The rearrangement joins TRBV6-5 to TRBJ1-6; TRBD1 aligns across 12 bases. Germline values: CDR1 MNHEY, CDR2 SVGAGI. J was trimmed by 10 bases and V by 11 bases; bases with no gene match: 3. This CDR3 has 12 residues. The CDR3 here is CAAGTGGSPLHF. CDR3 in DNA: TGTGCCGCCGGGACAGGGGGCTCACCCCTCCACTTT.

The chain uses TRBV20-1 and TRBJ1-1, with D unresolved. Deletions cut 3 bases from V and 11 bases from J, with 13 bases between. The CDR3 is made up of 11 amino acids. Germline V gene sequence: CDR1 DFQATT, CDR2 SNEGSKA (reference sequence). The CDR3 DNA reads as TGCAGTGCTAGCCCCCCGGGAGAGGCTTTCTTT. As protein: CSASPPGEAFF.

The chain couples TRBV24-1 to TRBJ2-7, with 8 bases fitting TRBD1. Germline loops: CDR1 KGHDR, CDR2 SFDVKD. The CDR3 extends over 17 amino acids. Losses at the gene ends were 4 bases for V and 1 base for J; bases not matched to a gene: 11. CDR3 region: CATSDRTGWMRSYEQYF. The DNA for the CDR3 is TGTGCCACCAGTGACCGGACAGGGTGGATGCGTTCCTACGAGCAGTACTTC.

The chain couples TRBV27 to TRBJ2-2; possibly TRBD2 for D (7 bases). This CDR3 has 16 amino acids. Germline values: CDR1 MNHEY, CDR2 SMNVEV (reference sequence). V was pared by 10 bases and J by 3 bases, with 21 bases between. The DNA of the CDR3 is TGTGCCACCCTCCCGTGGGGGGGGCTTGACACCGGGGAGCTGTTTTTT. It codes for CATLPWGGLDTGELFF.

The chain joins TRBV18 to TRBJ2-7; TRBD1 agrees at 11 bases. The germline V gene has CDR1 KGHSH and CDR2 LQKENI. The CDR3 sequence is 13 residues long. With V trimmed by 2 bases and J by 7 bases, 1 base remained unmatched. CDR3 sequence reads: CASSPGTGGEQYF. The CDR3 nucleotides read TGTGCCAGCTCACCAGGGACAGGGGGAGAGCAGTACTTC.

The chain carries TRBV18 and TRBJ1-2; unclear D gene. The CDR3 is 13 residues long. Trimming removed 1 base at V and 2 bases at J, with 5 bases between. Germline V lookup: CDR1 KGHSH, CDR2 LQKENI. The chain's CDR3 is CASSPQENYGYTF. CDR3 in DNA: TGTGCCAGCTCACCACAGGAGAACTATGGCTACACCTTC.

The chain recombines TRBV6-5 with TRBJ2-5, with TRBD2 matching over 11 bases. Germline V gene data show CDR1 as MNHEY and CDR2 as SVGAGI. The CDR3 sequence is 15 residues long. The V segment lost 7 bases and the J segment 1 base; nucleotides outside the gene matches: 5. The CDR3 here is CASKTSGGFQETQYF. As DNA, the CDR3 is TGTGCCAGCAAAACTAGCGGGGGTTTCCAAGAGACCCAGTACTTC.

This rearrangement joins TRBV6-2 or TRBV6-3 to TRBJ2-7, with 9 bases matching TRBD2. Germline V gene lookup returns CDR1 MNHEY and CDR2 SVGEGT. Losses at the gene ends were 3 bases for V and 2 bases for J; bases not matched to a gene: 5. The CDR3 runs to 15 residues. CDR3 amino acids: CASSYGAGGPYEQYF. DNA of the CDR3: TGTGCCAGCAGTTATGGAGCGGGGGGCCCCTACGAGCAGTACTTC.

The chain couples TRBV7-6 to TRBJ1-5; tentatively, D is TRBD1 (6 bases). The V gene lost 2 bases and the J gene lost 0 bases, with 11 bases spanning the gap. Germline V gene data show CDR1 as SGHVS and CDR2 as FNYEAQ. This CDR3 contains 16 residues. In DNA, the CDR3 is TGTGCCAGCAGCTTATTGGCAGGGGATAGCAATCAGCCCCAGCATTTT. Encoded protein: CASSLLAGDSNQPQHF.